This T cell receptor beta chain was sequenced during a study of OX40 agonist ivuxolimab in advanced cancers. Across the whole study: Patients with hepatocellular carcinoma, melanoma, renal cell or head and neck cancer made up the dose-escalation patients.

Trimming at V came to 3 bases and at J to 3 bases, leaving 3 bases not matched to a gene. Looked up from germline, CDR1 is SGHAT and CDR2 is FQNNGV. The CDR3 totals 14 residues. Repertoires were generated with immunoSEQ multiplex PCR, while TCRdb's copy carries only in-frame clones and drops some. This table holds more than 50,000 clones, around 87% found once. V and J are TRBV11-2 and TRBJ1-1; TRBD1 matches 8 bases. The clonotype was recovered from an adult with an advanced solid tumor such as melanoma, head and neck, liver or kidney cancer. Sequenced here: CD4+ or CD8+ T cells sorted from blood, sampled in a trial of the OX40 agonist ivuxolimab. The CDR3 region is CASSFSDRDTEAFF. The CDR3 bases are TGTGCCAGCAGCTTCTCGGACAGGGACACTGAAGCTTTCTTT.